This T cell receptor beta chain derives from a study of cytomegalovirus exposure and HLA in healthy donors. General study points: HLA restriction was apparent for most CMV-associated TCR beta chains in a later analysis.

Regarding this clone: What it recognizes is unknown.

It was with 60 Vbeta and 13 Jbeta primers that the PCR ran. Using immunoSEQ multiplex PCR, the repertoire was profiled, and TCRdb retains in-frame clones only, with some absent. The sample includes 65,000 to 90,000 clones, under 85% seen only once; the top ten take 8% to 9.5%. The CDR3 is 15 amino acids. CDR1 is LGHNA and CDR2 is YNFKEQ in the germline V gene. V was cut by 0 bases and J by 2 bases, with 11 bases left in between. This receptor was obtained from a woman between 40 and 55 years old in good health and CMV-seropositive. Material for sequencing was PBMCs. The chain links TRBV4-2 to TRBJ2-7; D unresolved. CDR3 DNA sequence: TGTGCCAGCAGCCAAGATCGGTTACTAACCTACGAGCAGTACTTC. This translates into CASSQDRLLTYEQYF.